This TCR beta chain was retrieved from a study of blood T cell repertoires in COVID-19. For the study at large: The United States, Italy and Spain supplied acute and convalescent COVID-19 samples.

There are 12 residues in the CDR3. V lost 7 bases and J lost 3; bases outside the gene matches: 2. The germline gives CDR1 MNHEY, CDR2 SVGAGI. Authors' processing steps: Cell counts per sample came from amplifying reference gene primers. Sequencing used immunoSEQ multiplex PCR; TCRdb keeps in-frame clones, though not all of them. The V and J calls and clone size are taken from that table; D and trimming were inferred from the DNA. This sample carries around 380,000 clones, approximately 87% of them seen once, and the ten largest clones take 1.3%. In terms of age and location, participants ranged from roughly 18 to 89 years and lived in around 22 US areas.

The source material was PBMCs or T cells enriched from blood (not recorded which). This clonotype was sampled from a man in his thirties or forties who had recovered from COVID-19. The chain links TRBV6-5 to TRBJ1-2, with 7 bases identical to TRBD1. The CDR3 bases are TGTGCCAGCAAGGGGACAGACTATGGCTACACCTTC. The encoded protein is CASKGTDYGYTF.